The sample holds a few counts of the clone carrying this T cell receptor beta chain. Methods used by the authors: Cell counts per sample came from amplifying reference gene primers. Sequencing used immunoSEQ multiplex PCR; TCRdb keeps in-frame clones, though not all of them. The V and J calls and clone size are taken from that table; D and trimming were inferred from the DNA. The sample carries 200,000 to 300,000 clones, roughly 76% recorded once. Trimming removed 0 bases at V and 5 bases at J, with 18 bases between. The CDR3 is 17 amino acids. Per germline, CDR1 KGHDR and CDR2 SFDVKD. The data were taken from a study of blood T cell repertoires in COVID-19. In the study overall: Samples came from the United States, Italy and Spain, spanning acute and convalescent COVID-19. The analysed material was cDNA or gDNA that came from T cells, B-cell-depleted T cells, or PBMCs.

Those enrolled in Seattle joined during active infection and were followed longitudinally afterward. The chain recombines TRBV24-1 with TRBJ1-2, with D perhaps TRBD1 (5 bases). This sequence was found in a woman of 80 years or more with COVID-19, enrolled during active disease. Material: peripheral blood. CDR3 sequence: CATSDLDRKAFSYGYTF. CDR3 coding DNA: TGTGCCACCAGTGATTTGGACAGAAAGGCCTTCTCATATGGCTACACCTTC.